Presented here are 8 T cell receptor beta chains from one specimen sequenced in a study of T-cell reconstitution after alpha-beta-depleted transplantation in children. The library targeted TCRbeta and was prepared with unique molecular identifiers. TCRdb called the PCR reads again in MiXCR, with one record for every CDR3 protein. Counted here are hundreds of thousands of distinct CDR3 sequences, under 12% occurring once; the ten biggest clones make up just over 2%. Sample: PBMCs, taken before TCRalphabeta/CD19-depleted stem cell transplant. The receptors here all came from a child aged 2 to 9 with inherited bone marrow failure, due to receive a stem cell transplant.

This clonotype was seen repeatedly, ten times or more. The chain recombines TRBV7-7 with TRBJ2-3; D is unresolved. Germline V gene sequence: CDR1 SSHAT, CDR2 FNYEAQ (reference sequence). V was clipped by 5 bases and J by 4 bases, with 13 bases between them. This CDR3 is built from 14 residues. The CDR3 here is CASSPDFPPDTQYF. The CDR3 DNA is TGTGCCAGCAGCCCTGACTTTCCCCCAGATACGCAGTATTTT.

This clonotype was seen at least ten times. This chain links TRBV29-1 with TRBJ2-5; D call uncertain. The CDR3 is 14 residues long. Deletions cut 1 base from V and 2 bases from J, with 11 bases between. Germline CDR1 and CDR2: SQVTM and ANQGSEA. As DNA, the CDR3 is TGCAGCGTTGAAGGGACCACCAGGCAAGAGACCCAGTACTTC. Protein product: CSVEGTTRQETQYF.

This clonotype was seen ten or more times. The chain uses TRBV9 and TRBJ2-7, with D unclear. Looked up from germline, CDR1 is SGDLS and CDR2 is YYNGEE. V was shortened by 0 bases and J by 1 base, with 8 bases between the two germline ends. The CDR3 is made up of 14 amino acids. CDR3 coding DNA: TGTGCCAGCAGCGTAGGTTCGTTATCCTACGAGCAGTACTTC. Translation gives CASSVGSLSYEQYF. The full variable domain, rest sourced from reference TRBV9 and TRBJ2-7, is DSGVTQTPKHLITATGQRVTLRCSPRSGDLSVYWYQQSLDQGLQFLIQYYNGEERAKGNILERFSAQQFPDLHSELNLSSLELGDSALYFCASSVGSLSYEQYFGPGTRLTVT.

As concerns this clonotype: This may come from a read error, since a much larger clone is one base off. The chain links TRBV7-8 to TRBJ1-1, with 10 bases lining up with TRBD1. The CDR3 runs to 17 residues. The germline CDR1 and CDR2 sequences are SGHVS and FQNEAQ. CDR3 DNA: TGTGCCAGCAGCTTACGGCGGACAGGGGGAGGTAACACTGAAGCTTTGTTT. It yields the protein CASSLRRTGGGNTEALF.

In its sample, this clonotype was seen many times. V usage is TRBV20-1 and J usage is TRBJ2-1; no clear D gene. Looked up from germline, CDR1 is DFQATT and CDR2 is SNEGSKA (reference sequence). Trimming took off 0 bases at V and 9 bases at J, with 6 bases between the two ends. This CDR3 spans 11 amino acids. The chain's CDR3 is CSARDRPEQFF. For the CDR3, the DNA is TGCAGTGCTAGAGATCGCCCTGAGCAGTTCTTC.

This clonotype showed up many times. This sequence joins TRBV6-1 and TRBJ2-7; possible D gene TRBD1, 5 bases. CDR3 length: 14 residues. Per the germline V gene, CDR1 is MNHNS and CDR2 is SASEGT. V was shortened by 4 bases and J by 2 bases, with 12 bases between the two germline ends. The CDR3: CASSGLGLPYEQYF. The CDR3 DNA reads TGTGCCAGCAGTGGATTGGGGCTCCCCTACGAGCAGTACTTC.

This clonotype occurred many times. The V and J genes are TRBV12-3 or TRBV12-4 and TRBJ2-1; 7 bases match TRBD2. The CDR3 contains 14 residues. V gave up 7 bases and J gave up 7 bases; unmatched junction bases: 10. The CDR3 DNA is TGTGCCAGCACCATGGACGATAGCGGGAATGAGCAGTTCTTC. Its translation is CASTMDDSGNEQFF.

This clonotype was seen repeatedly, ten times or more. The V and J genes are TRBV5-1 and TRBJ2-5; no definite D call. The germline V gene has CDR1 SGHRS and CDR2 YFSETQ. V lost 0 bases, J lost 0 bases, and 6 bases lay in between. The CDR3 sequence is 14 residues long. The DNA of the CDR3 is TGCGCCAGCAGCTTGGAGCCAAACCAAGAGACCCAGTACTTC. It yields the protein CASSLEPNQETQYF.